Given below is one T cell receptor beta chain in context. The authors spiked synthetic TCR analog templates into each PCR. TCRdb's copy holds only in-frame clones and misses some; the assay was immunoSEQ multiplex PCR. Of 75,000 to 90,000 clones in the sample, 82% were seen once. These data originate in a study of PD-L1 blockade in urothelial cancer. Study overall: Males with bladder-origin urothelial cancer made up twenty-five of 29 patients.

Germline CDR1 and CDR2: SGHNT and YYREEE (reference sequence). This CDR3 is built from 16 residues. The trim removed 4 bases at V and 0 bases at J, leaving 3 bases unmatched. Locally advanced or metastatic urothelial carcinoma was present in patients. The specimen was PBMCs, collected around atezolizumab (anti-PD-L1) treatment. This rearrangement joins TRBV5-4 to TRBJ2-2, with 10 nucleotides matching TRBD2. This clonotype was obtained from a man between 65 and 80 years old with urothelial cancer. The CDR3 sequence: CASSISGGPNTGELFF. The CDR3 nucleotides are TGTGCCAGCAGCATTAGCGGGGGGCCGAACACCGGGGAGCTGTTTTTT.